The 13 T cell receptor beta chains presented below share a single source sample, sequenced in a study of blood T cell repertoires in COVID-19. Using immunoSEQ multiplex PCR, the repertoire was profiled, and TCRdb retains in-frame clones only, with some absent. Of about 440,000 clones in the sample, about 91% are singletons; the top ten hold around 13%. Sequencing input: peripheral blood. These receptors were collected from a woman aged 45 to 65 with COVID-19, enrolled during active disease.

The chain joins TRBV12-3 or TRBV12-4 to TRBJ1-1, with no clear D. Between the trimmed V and J ends, which lost 9 bases and 1 base, there was a span of 12 bases. The CDR3 totals 13 residues. The CDR3 here is CASVASGNTEAFF. CDR3 nucleotides: TGTGCCAGTGTTGCGTCGGGGAACACTGAAGCTTTCTTT.

The chain's CDR3 is CASTRQGAFNGYTF. CDR3 DNA sequence: TGTGCCAGCACCCGACAGGGGGCTTTCAATGGCTACACCTTC. The V and J genes are TRBV2 and TRBJ1-2, with 10 nucleotides matching TRBD1. The CDR3 has 14 residues. CDR1 is SNHLY, CDR2 FYNNEI, per germline. V shed 7 bases and J 6 bases; nucleotides not matched to a gene: 8.

The rearrangement uses TRBV10-3 and TRBJ1-5; perhaps TRBD1 as D (5 bases). CDR3 length: 13 amino acids. The germline gives CDR1 ENHRY, CDR2 SYGVKD. Trimming left V 7 bases short and J 7 bases short, with 14 bases between. CDR3 nucleotide sequence: TGTGCCATCACCGAAGACAGAAGCCAGCCCCAGCATTTT. It specifies CAITEDRSQPQHF.

This clone was observed a single time. The chain combines TRBV5-1 with TRBJ2-1; D gene ambiguous. Germline CDR1 and CDR2: SGHRS and YFSETQ. This CDR3 has 13 residues. Trimming left V 0 bases short and J 5 bases short, with 6 bases between. This CDR3 reads CASSLGANNEQFF. CDR3 nucleotides: TGCGCCAGCAGCTTGGGGGCCAACAATGAGCAGTTCTTC. Using reference TRBV5-1 and TRBJ2-1 for the parts outside the CDR3, the full variable domain is KAGVTQTPRYLIKTRGQQVTLSCSPISGHRSVSWYQQTPGQGLQFLFEYFSETQRNKGNFPGRFSGRQFSNSRSEMNVSTLELGDSALYLCASSLGANNEQFFGPGTRLTVL.

This rearrangement joins TRBV19 to TRBJ1-2, with a possible D match to TRBD1 (6 bases). The V and J ends lost 5 bases and 8 bases respectively, with 15 bases between them. CDR3 length equals 13 residues. Per germline, CDR1 LNHDA and CDR2 SQIVND (reference sequence). The CDR3 region is CASSPSGDLGYTF. DNA of the CDR3: TGTGCCAGTAGTCCCTCAGGGGATTTAGGCTACACCTTC.

The genes are TRBV30 and TRBJ2-1; TRBD2 agrees at 10 bases. Losses at the gene ends were 1 base for V and 9 bases for J; bases not matched to a gene: 9. Germline V gives CDR1 GTSNPN, CDR2 SVGIG (reference sequence). The CDR3 contains 15 residues. The CDR3: CAWSGRLAGVFEQFF. The DNA for the CDR3 is TGTGCCTGGAGTGGTCGGCTAGCGGGGGTATTTGAGCAGTTCTTC.

This clone was counted a few times. The V call is TRBV2, the J call TRBJ1-2, with D hard to call. The CDR3 consists of 14 residues. The germline gives CDR1 SNHLY, CDR2 FYNNEI. V lost 2 bases, J lost 4 bases, and 11 bases lay in between. Here the CDR3 reads CASSEREESYGYTF. CDR3 sequence (DNA): TGTGCCAGCAGTGAAAGGGAGGAGAGCTATGGCTACACCTTC.

The rearrangement joins TRBV2 to TRBJ2-7; 10 bases are a match to TRBD1. CDR1 SNHLY and CDR2 FYNNEI come from the germline V gene. The V and J ends lost 5 bases and 5 bases, in that order; junction bases with no gene match: 3. There are 13 residues in the CDR3. The CDR3 DNA reads TGTGCCAGCAGTCGGGACAGGGGTAACGAGCAGTACTTC. Protein sequence: CASSRDRGNEQYF.

The chain joins TRBV19 to TRBJ2-5, with D possibly matching TRBD2 (5 bases). This CDR3 has 15 residues. V was trimmed by 5 bases and J by 1 base, leaving 14 bases between them. Germline V CDR1 and CDR2: LNHDA, SQIVND (reference sequence). The CDR3 sequence: CASSELAGSQETQYF. In DNA, the CDR3 is TGTGCCAGTAGTGAGTTGGCGGGTAGCCAAGAGACCCAGTACTTC.

The V gene is TRBV16, the J gene TRBJ1-1, with D unclear. CDR3 length equals 14 residues. Per germline, CDR1 KGHSY and CDR2 FQNENV. V lost 2 bases and J 0 bases, leaving 7 bases between the germline ends. The CDR3 region is CASSQIRLNTEAFF. DNA for the CDR3: TGTGCCAGCAGCCAAATACGGTTGAACACTGAAGCTTTCTTT.

The chain recombines TRBV6-5 with TRBJ2-2, with D uncertain. Germline CDR1 reads MNHEY; CDR2 reads SVGAGI. V shed 7 bases and J shed 4 bases, with 16 bases lying between them. There are 15 residues in the CDR3. CDR3 nucleotide sequence: TGTGCCAGCATCGTGTGGAAGTCGGGCACCGGGGAGCTGTTTTTT. Translating gives CASIVWKSGTGELFF.

The rearrangement links TRBV2 to TRBJ2-3; D not certain. CDR1 and CDR2 (germline): SNHLY, FYNNEI. V lost 7 bases and J lost 6, with 11 bases in between. The CDR3 contains 12 residues. The CDR3 region is CASNNIGDTQYF. The CDR3 bases are TGTGCCAGCAACAACATCGGGGATACGCAGTATTTT.

This clone showed up just once. The chain joins TRBV28 to TRBJ2-7; 8 nucleotides match TRBD2. The CDR3 is 14 amino acids. V dropped 5 bases and J dropped 3; count of bases not matched to a gene: 6. Germline CDR1 is MDHEN and CDR2 is SYDVKM. The CDR3 nucleotides read TGTGCCAGCAGTCCCGGGACTAGGGGCTACGAGCAGTACTTC. Its protein product is CASSPGTRGYEQYF.